This T cell receptor (beta chain) appears in the sequencing data of a study of blood T cell repertoires in COVID-19. Turning to the study itself: COVID-19 samples from acute and convalescent phases originated in the United States, Italy and Spain. T cells, B-cell-depleted T cells, or PBMCs provided the cDNA or gDNA that served as material.

The CDR3 extends over 15 amino acids. Losses at the gene ends were 3 bases for V and 7 bases for J; bases not matched to a gene: 4. Germline-derived CDR1 and CDR2 are MDHEN and SYDVKM. In the original analysis: Amplified reference gene primers provided the basis for estimating nucleated cell counts. The data were produced by immunoSEQ multiplex PCR, yet TCRdb's version contains in-frame clones alone and is incomplete. V and J calls and clone size are copied from that table; D and trimming were computed from the DNA. The sample records 120,000 or so clones, about 80% being singletons. The chain uses TRBV28 and TRBJ1-4; the match to TRBD1 covers 11 bases. The clonotype comes from a middle-aged man with active or convalescent COVID-19. The material sequenced was peripheral blood. CDR3 sequence (DNA): TGTGCCAGCAGTTTGCCCGGGACAGGGGGTGAAAAACTGTTTTTT. Protein: CASSLPGTGGEKLFF.